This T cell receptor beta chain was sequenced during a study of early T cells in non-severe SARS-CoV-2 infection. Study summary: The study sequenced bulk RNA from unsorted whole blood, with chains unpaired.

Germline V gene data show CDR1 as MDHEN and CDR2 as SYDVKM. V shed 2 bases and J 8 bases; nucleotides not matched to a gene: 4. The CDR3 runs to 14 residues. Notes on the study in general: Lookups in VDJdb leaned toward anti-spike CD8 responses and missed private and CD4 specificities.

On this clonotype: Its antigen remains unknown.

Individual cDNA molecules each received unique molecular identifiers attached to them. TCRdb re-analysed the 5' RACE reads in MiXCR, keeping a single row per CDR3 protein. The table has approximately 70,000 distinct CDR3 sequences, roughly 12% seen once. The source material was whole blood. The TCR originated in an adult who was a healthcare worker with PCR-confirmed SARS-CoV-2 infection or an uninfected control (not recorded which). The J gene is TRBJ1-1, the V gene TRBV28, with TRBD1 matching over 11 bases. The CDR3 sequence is CASSLPDRGREAFF. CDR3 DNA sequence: TGTGCCAGCAGTTTACCGGACAGGGGGCGAGAAGCTTTCTTT. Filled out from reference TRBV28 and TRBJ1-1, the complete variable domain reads DVKVTQSSRYLVKRTGEKVFLECVQDMDHENMFWYRQDPGLGLRLIYFSYDVKMKEKGDIPEGYSVSREKKERFSLILESASTNQTSMYLCASSLPDRGREAFFGQGTRLTVV.